This TCR beta chain came from a study of blood T cell repertoires in COVID-19. Study-level background: Sites across the United States, Italy and Spain contributed samples from acute and convalescent COVID-19. The cDNA or gDNA used as material had been derived from T cells, B-cell-depleted T cells, or PBMCs.

V was pared by 4 bases and J by 0 bases, with 22 bases between. There are 18 residues in the CDR3. Germline V CDR1 and CDR2: SGHNT, YYREEE (reference sequence). Per the study methods: It was from reference gene primer amplification that nucleated cell counts were estimated. Sequencing used immunoSEQ multiplex PCR; TCRdb keeps in-frame clones, though not all of them. The V and J calls and clone size were taken over from that table, and D and trimming were inferred from the DNA. The sample lists about 39,000 clones; 70% to 90% were seen once. The sequenced material came from peripheral blood. The rearrangement joins TRBV5-4 to TRBJ1-1; tentatively, D is TRBD1 (5 bases). This sequence was found in a man in his sixties or seventies with acute or convalescent COVID-19. The CDR3 DNA follows: TGTGCCAGCAGCCTCCTCCTCGGGGGGAATGGTGTGAACACTGAAGCTTTCTTT. This codes for CASSLLLGGNGVNTEAFF.